These 21 T cell receptor beta chains were all obtained from the same sample, sequenced in a study of blood T cell repertoires in COVID-19 (dated by TCRdb to 2020 to 2022). To prepare the library, the immunoSEQ multiplex PCR assay was applied. Held by TCRdb, this immuneACCESS table contains in-frame sequences only and omits some clones. Under half of the omission traces to an unresolved V gene where checked; the cause of the rest is unknown. The sample data list tens of thousands of clones, and about nine tenths of these were observed just once. The leading ten clones occupy roughly 2.3% of the sample. Sequenced input: peripheral blood. Receptor source: a man between 50 and 59 years old with acute or convalescent COVID-19.

V usage is TRBV28 and J usage is TRBJ2-7; 10 bases line up with TRBD2. V shed 6 bases, J shed 2 bases, and the junction held 7 bases outside the gene matches. Germline V gene lookup returns CDR1 MDHEN and CDR2 SYDVKM. There are 15 residues in the CDR3. The CDR3 region is CASSLGLAGAYEQYF. The DNA of the CDR3 is TGTGCCAGCAGCTTGGGGCTAGCGGGAGCCTACGAGCAGTACTTC.

The chain uses TRBV21-1 and TRBJ2-6; the table's D gene call, TRBD1, was not cross checked with the DNA. TRBV21-1 is listed as a pseudogene. This CDR3 region has 23 residues. The CDR3 reads CASSKVWSGQRSLGLSGANVLTF. CDR3 nucleotide sequence: TGTGCCAGCAGCAAAGTGTGGTCGGGACAGCGAAGCCTTGGCCTCTCTGGGGCCAACGTCCTGACTTTC.

The chain is built from TRBV6-5 and TRBJ2-1; D might be TRBD2 (6 bases). Trimming stripped 6 bases from V and 3 bases from J, with 15 bases between. This CDR3 region has 15 residues. Germline V gives CDR1 MNHEY, CDR2 SVGAGI. The chain's CDR3 is CASRRGSGDYNEQFF. CDR3 DNA: TGTGCCAGCAGGCGGGGTTCGGGGGACTACAATGAGCAGTTCTTC.

The chain has TRBV6-5 and TRBJ1-3; D remains ambiguous. The V end was cut by 8 bases, the J end by 4 bases, with 9 bases between. The germline CDR1 and CDR2 sequences are MNHEY and SVGAGI. This CDR3 contains 12 residues. The CDR3 DNA follows: TGTGCCAGCGGTAACACCGGAAACACCATATATTTT. It yields the protein CASGNTGNTIYF.

The chain combines TRBV2 with TRBJ2-7, with TRBD2 matching 12 bases. Losses at the gene ends were 6 bases for V and 3 bases for J; bases not matched to a gene: 3. This CDR3 is built from 14 residues. The V gene's germline CDR1 is SNHLY and CDR2 FYNNEI. The CDR3 nucleotides read TGTGCCAGCAGAGGACTAGCGGGACGCTACGAGCAGTACTTC. Protein sequence: CASRGLAGRYEQYF.

The chain joins TRBV7-9 to TRBJ2-1; 9 bases match TRBD1. The CDR3 length is 16 residues. J gave up 5 bases and V 3 bases, and 8 bases lay outside the gene matches. CDR1 and CDR2 from the germline V gene are SEHNR and FQNEAQ (reference sequence). CDR3 in DNA: TGTGCCAGCAGCTTGGGCGGGACAGGGAACGACAATGAGCAGTTCTTC. Translation: CASSLGGTGNDNEQFF.

This sequence joins TRBV27 and TRBJ2-7; D remains ambiguous. This CDR3 has 11 residues. CDR1 is MNHEY and CDR2 is SMNVEV in the germline V gene (reference sequence). Trimming stripped 7 bases from V and 5 bases from J, with 9 bases between. CDR3 sequence: CASTRSDEQYV. The CDR3 DNA reads as TGTGCCAGCACTAGATCGGACGAGCAGTACGTC.

This clone was picked up many times. The chain uses TRBV7-3 and TRBJ2-7; 12 positions agree with TRBD2. The CDR3 length is 13 residues. CDR1 is SGHTA, CDR2 FQGTGA, per germline. CDR3 sequence reads: CASSLLAGGQLVV. The CDR3 DNA follows: TGTGCCAGCAGCTTACTAGCGGGGGGGCAACTTGTCGTC.

The V gene is TRBV7-2, the J gene TRBJ1-1, with D possibly being TRBD1 (5 bases). This CDR3 comprises 13 residues. V was trimmed by 3 bases and J by 8 bases, leaving 13 bases between them. Germline V gene lookup returns CDR1 SGHTA and CDR2 FQGNSA. The CDR3 nucleotides are TGTGCCAGCAGCTTGACCGCCCGGGGGGAAGCTTTCTTT. Translation: CASSLTARGEAFF.

This rearrangement joins TRBV5-1 to TRBJ2-1, with no clear D. The CDR3 has 11 residues. With 3 bases removed from V and 10 bases from J, the gap between germline ends came to 8 bases. CDR1 is SGHRS, CDR2 YFSETQ, per germline. DNA of the CDR3: TGCGCCAGCAGCTCAGGCGACGAGCAGTTCTTC. Protein sequence: CASSSGDEQFF.

V and J are TRBV10-3 and TRBJ2-5; 14 bases match TRBD2. J gave up 1 base and V 3 bases, and 1 base lay outside the gene matches. This CDR3 is built from 16 residues. Germline CDR1 and CDR2: ENHRY and SYGVKD. In DNA form, the CDR3 reads TGTGCCATCAGTGAAGGACTAGCGGGAGGCCAAGAGACCCAGTACTTC. Amino acid sequence: CAISEGLAGGQETQYF.

This CDR3 reads CASTVEGANNEQFF. In DNA form, the CDR3 reads TGTGCCAGCACCGTGGAGGGGGCGAACAATGAGCAGTTCTTC. The rearrangement uses TRBV13 and TRBJ2-1; perhaps TRBD1 as D (7 bases). Trimming pared 7 bases from V and 5 bases from J, leaving 15 bases between. CDR3 length: 14 residues. Germline V gene lookup returns CDR1 PRHDT and CDR2 FYEKMQ (reference sequence). The full variable domain, in which reference TRBV13 and TRBJ2-1 provide the parts outside the CDR3, is AAGVIQSPRHLIKEKRETATLKCYPIPRHDTVYWYQQGPGQDPQFLISFYEKMQSDKGSIPDRFSAQQFSDYHSELNMSSLELGDSALYFCASTVEGANNEQFFGPGTRLTVL.

The chain recombines TRBV6-5 with TRBJ2-3; TRBD2 might be the D (5 bases). V gave up 0 bases and J gave up 2 bases, with 9 bases separating them. CDR3 size: 15 residues. The germline CDR1 and CDR2 sequences are MNHEY and SVGAGI. The CDR3: CASSYSSAYTDTQYF. Written as DNA, the CDR3 is TGTGCCAGCAGTTACTCTAGCGCCTACACAGATACGCAGTATTTT.

The J gene is TRBJ1-4, the V gene TRBV5-1; possible D gene TRBD1, 6 bases. This CDR3 comprises 15 residues. V lost 4 bases to trimming and J lost 0 bases, with 10 bases between them. The V gene's germline CDR1 is SGHRS and CDR2 YFSETQ. In nucleotides, the CDR3 is TGCGCCAGCAGCGATCACAGGGCAACTAATGAAAAACTGTTTTTT. This translates into CASSDHRATNEKLFF.

The chain has TRBV4-3 and TRBJ1-6, with D hard to call. The CDR3 runs to 13 residues. Trimming removed 1 base from V and 13 bases from J, with 11 bases in between. The germline V gene encodes CDR1 LGHNA and CDR2 YSLEER. The CDR3: CASSQALFSPLHF. In nucleotides, the CDR3 is TGCGCCAGCAGCCAAGCCCTGTTTTCGCCCCTCCACTTT.

The J gene is TRBJ2-1, the V gene TRBV6-4, with D perhaps matching TRBD2 (6 bases). V gave up 5 bases and J gave up 5 bases, with 13 bases separating them. The length of the CDR3 is 14 residues. Germline assignment: CDR1 MRHNA and CDR2 SNTAGT. The CDR3 region is CASSSSGTHNEQFF. The DNA of the CDR3 is TGTGCCAGCAGTTCCTCCGGGACTCACAATGAGCAGTTCTTC.

The genes are TRBV6-6 and TRBJ2-5; tentative D call: TRBD1 (6 bases). Looked up from germline, CDR1 is MNHNY and CDR2 is SVGAGI (reference sequence). Trimming cost V 6 bases and J 4 bases, with 15 bases left between them. The CDR3 extends over 14 amino acids. The CDR3 bases are TGTGCCAGCAGGGGGGCCCTCGCCCTAGAGACCCAGTACTTC. It codes for CASRGALALETQYF.

This sequence joins TRBV7-9 and TRBJ2-7; 11 nucleotides agree with TRBD2. The CDR3 covers 15 residues. The V segment lost 4 bases and the J segment 2 bases; nucleotides outside the gene matches: 4. CDR1 and CDR2 from the germline V gene are SEHNR and FQNEAQ (reference sequence). The CDR3 DNA is TGTGCCAGCAGCTCACATAGCGGGAGGGCCTACGAGCAGTACTTC. This encodes CASSSHSGRAYEQYF.

The chain combines TRBV6-2 or TRBV6-3 with TRBJ2-6; TRBD1 might be the D (6 bases). Trimming took 5 bases from V and 2 from J, leaving 7 bases between them. The CDR3 contains 14 residues. The germline V gene has CDR1 MNHEY and CDR2 SVGEGT. CDR3 residues: CASSRTAGANVLTF. In nucleotides, the CDR3 is TGTGCCAGCAGTCGGACAGCTGGGGCCAACGTCCTGACTTTC.

This clone was seen a few times. This rearrangement joins TRBV9 to TRBJ1-6, with no clear D. Trimming removed 0 bases at V and 14 bases at J, with 15 bases between. This CDR3 is 14 amino acids long. Per the germline V gene, CDR1 is SGDLS and CDR2 is YYNGEE. The chain's CDR3 is CASSVGWERRALHF. CDR3 sequence (DNA): TGTGCCAGCAGCGTAGGTTGGGAAAGGCGGGCCCTCCACTTT.

The chain carries TRBV5-1 and TRBJ1-2, with TRBD1 matching over 9 bases. The germline V gene encodes CDR1 SGHRS and CDR2 YFSETQ. The CDR3 runs 18 residues. Trimming cost V 3 bases and J 8 bases; bases outside gene matches: 20. The CDR3 sequence is CASSYYPGTGKTSEGYTF. The DNA for the CDR3 is TGCGCCAGCAGCTACTATCCCGGGACAGGGAAGACATCGGAAGGCTACACCTTC.